The 24 T cell receptor beta chains below were found in one sample sequenced in a study of neurological immune-mediated disorders. TCRdb re-called the 5' RACE reads with MiXCR, one entry per CDR3 protein. The sample shows roughly 62,000 distinct CDR3 sequences, about 3.5% of them seen only once. Material for sequencing was PBMCs. The receptors shown here come from a woman in her fifties or sixties with multiple sclerosis.

This clonotype was observed many times. The chain recombines TRBV6-1 with TRBJ2-7; tentatively, D is TRBD1 (5 bases). Germline CDR1 is MNHNS and CDR2 is SASEGT. V was pared by 6 bases and J by 3 bases, with 18 bases between. The CDR3 totals 15 residues. The CDR3 reads CASRTQGRNLYEQYF. Here the CDR3 DNA reads TGTGCCAGCAGGACCCAGGGAAGGAACCTCTACGAGCAGTACTTC.

The table lists this clonotype with many counts. The rearrangement joins TRBV5-1 to TRBJ1-6; 7 bases match TRBD1. The V segment lost 4 bases and the J segment 0 bases; nucleotides outside the gene matches: 7. The germline gives CDR1 SGHRS, CDR2 YFSETQ. The CDR3 runs to 17 residues. For the CDR3, the DNA is TGCGCCAGCAGCGTGGGACAGCAGAGCTCCTATAATTCACCCCTCCACTTT. It translates to CASSVGQQSSYNSPLHF.

This clonotype was observed at least ten times. The chain carries TRBV10-2 and TRBJ2-7, with TRBD1 matching 7 bases. Germline CDR1 reads WSHSY; CDR2 reads SAAADI. The CDR3 consists of 16 residues. With V trimmed by 3 bases and J by 2 bases, 10 bases remained unmatched. CDR3 sequence: CASSDYRGYLAYEQYF. The CDR3 DNA reads TGCGCCAGCAGTGACTACAGGGGATACTTAGCCTACGAGCAGTACTTC.

This clonotype was detected ten times or more. The chain combines TRBV7-2 with TRBJ2-7, with no clear D. V lost 5 bases and J 6 bases, leaving 14 bases between the germline ends. The germline V gene encodes CDR1 SGHTA and CDR2 FQGNSA. This CDR3 contains 13 residues. The chain's CDR3 is CASSTRLGSEQYF. CDR3 DNA: TGTGCCAGCAGCACCCGCCTGGGTTCCGAGCAGTACTTC. The full variable domain, in which reference TRBV7-2 and TRBJ2-7 provide the parts outside the CDR3, is GAGVSQSPSNKVTEKGKDVELRCDPISGHTALYWYRQSLGQGLEFLIYFQGNSAPDKSGLPSDRFSAERTGGSVSTLTIQRTQQEDSAVYLCASSTRLGSEQYFGPGTRLTVT.

Many counts were recorded for this clonotype. The chain has TRBV20-1 and TRBJ1-2, with D possibly being TRBD1 (6 bases). Germline CDR1 and CDR2: DFQATT and SNEGSKA (reference sequence). CDR3 length: 13 amino acids. Trimming took 4 bases from V and 6 from J, leaving 15 bases between them. CDR3 sequence: CSATRQEEDGYTF. The DNA for the CDR3 is TGCAGTGCTACCAGACAGGAAGAGGATGGCTACACCTTC.

This clonotype was observed many times. This chain joins TRBV5-5 and TRBJ2-1, with 13 bases fitting TRBD2. In germline, CDR1 is SGHKS, CDR2 YYEKEE (reference sequence). Losses at the gene ends were 1 base for V and 7 bases for J; bases not matched to a gene: 2. CDR3 length equals 15 residues. DNA of the CDR3: TGTGCCAGCAGCTTGACTAGCGGGAGGGGTAATGAGCAGTTCTTC. It translates to CASSLTSGRGNEQFF. Full variable domain (remainder filled in from reference TRBV5-5 and TRBJ2-1): DAGVTQSPTHLIKTRGQQVTLRCSPISGHKSVSWYQQVLGQGPQFIFQYYEKEERGRGNFPDRFSARQFPNYSSELNVNALLLGDSALYLCASSLTSGRGNEQFFGPGTRLTVL.

There are many counts of this clonotype. The chain joins TRBV6-6 to TRBJ1-5, with 8 bases lining up with TRBD1. The CDR3 is made up of 17 amino acids. V trimming: 3 bases; J trimming: 0 bases; junction bases outside the gene matches: 7. From germline, CDR1 is MNHNY and CDR2 SVGAGI (reference sequence). The CDR3 protein is CASSYWQGAYSNQPQHF. CDR3 DNA sequence: TGTGCCAGCAGTTATTGGCAGGGGGCATATAGCAATCAGCCCCAGCATTTT.

This clonotype was detected a few times. The V and J genes are TRBV5-5 and TRBJ1-5; unclear D gene. The CDR3 extends over 17 amino acids. Trimming cost V 1 base and J 0 bases, with 14 bases left between them. CDR1 is SGHKS and CDR2 is YYEKEE in the germline V gene (reference sequence). CDR3 region: CASSLYAGTNSNQPQHF. DNA of the CDR3: TGTGCCAGCAGCTTGTACGCGGGAACCAATAGCAATCAGCCCCAGCATTTT.

This rearrangement joins TRBV28 to TRBJ2-1; D might be TRBD1 or TRBD2, each matching 5 bases. Germline CDR1 reads MDHEN; CDR2 reads SYDVKM. This CDR3 region has 16 residues. Between the trimmed V and J ends, which lost 5 bases and 0 bases, there was a span of 14 bases. The CDR3 nucleotides read TGTGCCAGCAGTGTTTCGGGGCTTATCTCCTACAATGAGCAGTTCTTC. This codes for CASSVSGLISYNEQFF.

This clonotype was detected ten times or more. The rearrangement uses TRBV12-3 or TRBV12-4 and TRBJ2-4; TRBD2 matches at 13 bases. J gave up 6 bases and V 9 bases, and 8 bases lay outside the gene matches. The CDR3 is made up of 15 amino acids. CDR3 bases: TGTGCCAGTCGACTAGCGGGAGGAGTTGGAAACATTCAGTACTTC. Its translation is CASRLAGGVGNIQYF.

In this sample, this clonotype turned up many times. The chain links TRBV18 to TRBJ1-5, with 9 nucleotides matching TRBD1. In germline, CDR1 is KGHSH, CDR2 LQKENI. The CDR3 is made up of 15 amino acids. V dropped 6 bases and J dropped 4; count of bases not matched to a gene: 7. CDR3: CASSLRDRVNQPQHF. The CDR3, as DNA: TGTGCCAGCTCCCTCCGGGACAGGGTTAATCAGCCCCAGCATTTT.

Remarks on this clonotype: Relative to the germline gene, one junction end is altered; a read error may explain this. This rearrangement joins TRBV4-2 to TRBJ1-5; D may be TRBD1 (6 bases). The CDR3 extends over 17 amino acids. In germline, CDR1 is LGHNA, CDR2 YNFKEQ. CDR3 in DNA: TGTGCCAGCAGCCAAGGTTTCTTGGACAGCCTAAATCAGCCCCAGAATTTT. This translates into CASSQGFLDSLNQPQNF.

This clonotype was detected a few times. V gene TRBV14 combines with J gene TRBJ2-7; D remains ambiguous. The CDR3 runs to 15 residues. Germline CDR1 is SGHDN and CDR2 is FVKESK. Trimming shortened V by 4 bases and J by 3 bases, and 16 bases separated the two germline ends. The CDR3 loop reads CASSLLSAGYYEQYF. The CDR3 DNA sequence: TGTGCCAGCAGCCTCCTCTCCGCAGGTTACTACGAGCAGTACTTC.

This clonotype showed up many times. V and J are TRBV5-6 and TRBJ1-4; TRBD1 matches 7 bases. Germline assignment: CDR1 SGHDT and CDR2 YYEEEE. This CDR3 is 16 amino acids long. V gave up 1 base and J gave up 5 bases; unmatched junction bases: 8. As DNA, the CDR3 is TGTGCCAGCAGCTTGACGACCGGGACAGAGAATGAAAAACTGTTTTTT. Its protein is CASSLTTGTENEKLFF.

This clonotype was detected many times. This chain connects TRBV9 to TRBJ1-3; D is unresolved. Germline assignment: CDR1 SGDLS and CDR2 YYNGEE. The CDR3 spans 15 residues. V lost 5 bases and J 0 bases, leaving 12 bases between the germline ends. The CDR3 here is CASSGQARSGNTIYF. The CDR3 DNA is TGTGCCAGCAGTGGGCAGGCGCGCTCTGGAAACACCATATATTTT.

This chain joins TRBV2 and TRBJ1-4; the D gene is possibly TRBD1 (6 bases). The CDR3 is made up of 15 amino acids. Germline V gene data show CDR1 as SNHLY and CDR2 as FYNNEI. V lost 6 bases and J 0 bases, leaving 11 bases between the germline ends. The DNA of the CDR3 is TGTGCCAGCAGACGTTGGACAGCAACTAATGAAAAACTGTTTTTT. Its protein product is CASRRWTATNEKLFF.

This clonotype was picked up many times. At one end the junction does not follow the germline gene, possibly because of a read error. The chain links TRBV7-8 to TRBJ1-6; D is unclear. The CDR3 spans 14 residues. Germline-derived CDR1 and CDR2 are SGHVS and FQNEAQ. The CDR3 coding sequence is TGTGCCAGCAGCTTAATGCTTCTGGGTTCACCCCTCAACTTT. It is translated as CASSLMLLGSPLNF.

This clonotype was recorded many times. The CDR3 here is CASSSGLASYNEQFF. The CDR3 coding sequence is TGTGCCAGCAGCTCGGGACTAGCCTCCTACAATGAGCAGTTCTTC. The chain joins TRBV9 to TRBJ2-1; 9 nucleotides align to TRBD2. Germline CDR1 is SGDLS and CDR2 is YYNGEE. The CDR3 contains 15 residues. Unmatched junction bases numbered 2, after V lost 4 bases and J lost 0 bases.

This clonotype was seen at least ten times. An end of the junction differs from the germline gene, which may be a read error. The genes are TRBV7-2 and TRBJ1-5; no clear D gene. CDR1 is SGHTA, CDR2 FQGNSA, per germline. The CDR3 extends over 15 amino acids. The CDR3 loop is CASSLTGDSNQPQNF. The CDR3 DNA reads TGTGCCAGCAGCTTAACCGGGGATAGCAATCAGCCCCAGAATTTT.

There are many counts of this clonotype. The gene calls are TRBV2 and TRBJ2-2; 10 nucleotides agree with TRBD1. The CDR3 extends over 15 amino acids. With V trimmed by 7 bases and J by 5 bases, 7 bases remained unmatched. The germline V gene encodes CDR1 SNHLY and CDR2 FYNNEI. The CDR3 DNA sequence: TGTGCCAGCAAGCCGGGACAGGGGAATACCGGGGAGCTGTTTTTT. Protein: CASKPGQGNTGELFF.

This clonotype was recorded many times. The V and J genes are TRBV20-1 and TRBJ1-4, with TRBD1 matching 8 bases. The CDR3 length is 15 residues. The germline V gene has CDR1 DFQATT and CDR2 SNEGSKA (reference sequence). J lost 7 bases, V lost 4 bases, and 11 bases had no gene match. Here the CDR3 reads CSANRGKGGGEKLFF. CDR3 DNA: TGCAGTGCTAACAGGGGGAAGGGCGGAGGTGAAAAACTGTTTTTT.

The sample holds many counts of this clonotype. This CDR3 reads CASSFTSGQETQYF. The DNA for the CDR3 is TGTGCCAGCAGTTTTACTAGCGGCCAAGAGACCCAGTACTTC. The chain recombines TRBV5-5 with TRBJ2-5; TRBD2 matches at 8 bases. Germline lookup yields CDR1 SGHKS and CDR2 YYEKEE (reference sequence). Trimming at V came to 5 bases and at J to 1 base, leaving 4 bases not matched to a gene. The CDR3 loop spans 14 amino acids.

This clonotype was observed a handful of times. The chain is built from TRBV12-3 or TRBV12-4 and TRBJ2-2, with D tentatively TRBD1 or TRBD2 (6 bases each). V was trimmed by 4 bases and J by 1 base, leaving 10 bases between them. The CDR3 has 15 residues. The CDR3 is CASSSGGKNTGELFF. The CDR3 DNA is TGTGCCAGCAGTTCCGGGGGCAAGAACACCGGGGAGCTGTTTTTT.

This clonotype was observed a few times. The rearrangement uses TRBV27 and TRBJ2-1, with a tentative D call TRBD1 (5 bases). The V end was cut by 5 bases, the J end by 0 bases, with 14 bases between. Germline values: CDR1 MNHEY, CDR2 SMNVEV (reference sequence). The CDR3 is made up of 16 amino acids. The CDR3 DNA follows: TGTGCCAGCAGTAGCTTACAGGAGTTCTCCTACAATGAGCAGTTCTTC. It codes for CASSSLQEFSYNEQFF.